This is a list of T cell receptor beta chains from one sample in a study of cytomegalovirus exposure and HLA in healthy donors. This table comes from immunoSEQ multiplex PCR, and its TCRdb copy is limited to in-frame clones, with some not included. The table includes about 270,000 clones, 72% detected once. The sample was PBMCs. These receptors all come from a female donor in good health and CMV-seronegative. Both conserved end residues are part of each CDR3. The order of the fields is V gene, clone size, D gene, J gene, CDR3 DNA, CDR3 protein. A D gene is named only where the DNA matches it firmly. Rows may omit the clone size; those that give it use once, few, many or a size class.

TRBV28	NA	TRBD1	TRBJ2-5	TGTGCCAGCCAGGGGGTACAAGAGACCCAGTACTTC	CASQGVQETQYF
TRBV4-1	NA	TRBD1	TRBJ2-7	TGCGCCAGCAGCCCCCGACCAGGGGGTTGCGAGCAGTACTTC	CASSPRPGGCEQYF
TRBV5-1	once	TRBD2	TRBJ2-5	TGCGCCAGCAGCCAAACTAGCGGGCAAGAGACCCAGTACTTC	CASSQTSGQETQYF
TRBV4-1	NA	TRBD1	TRBJ1-4	TGCGCCAGCAGCCAAGCACAGGGGCAGACGACTAATGAAAAACTGTTTTTT	CASSQAQGQTTNEKLFF
TRBV10-3	NA	TRBD1	TRBJ2-7	TGTGCCATCAGTGAGTCGTTCGGGGACAGGGGCGAGCAGTACTTC	CAISESFGDRGEQYF
TRBV29-1	NA	TRBD1	TRBJ1-1	TGCAGCGTCGAAGGGGGCCGCACTGAAGCTTTCTTT	CSVEGGRTEAFF
TRBV7-2	NA	NA	TRBJ1-2	TGTGCCAGCAGCTTAGACGGGGGGGTGGCTTATGGCTACACCTTC	CASSLDGGVAYGYTF
TRBV5-1	NA	NA	TRBJ1-5	TGCGCCAGCAGCTTAGGGGAGGAGAATCAGCCCCAGCATTTT	CASSLGEENQPQHF
TRBV6-5	few	NA	TRBJ2-1	TGTGCCAGCAGATCCCCTGGGCTGATCAATGAGCAGTTCTTC	CASRSPGLINEQFF
TRBV29-1	NA	NA	TRBJ2-7	TGCAGCGTTTACTACGAGCAGTACTTC	CSVYYEQYF
TRBV6-5	NA	TRBD1	TRBJ1-3	TGTGCCAGCAGGGTCGACAGGGTGGGAAACACCATATATTTT	CASRVDRVGNTIYF
TRBV5-1	NA	NA	TRBJ2-7	TGCGCCAGCAGCTTGGCGGACAACGAGCAGTACTTC	CASSLADNEQYF
TRBV7-8	NA	TRBD1	TRBJ1-1	TGTGCCAGCAGGGGGGACAGGGTGAACACTGAAGCTTTCTTT	CASRGDRVNTEAFF
TRBV27	NA	TRBD1	TRBJ1-3	TGTGCCAGCAGTTCGATAAGACAGGGCGCTGGAAACACCATATATTTT	CASSSIRQGAGNTIYF
TRBV19	once	NA	TRBJ1-5	TGTGCCAGCCAGAGACGGGTCAATCAGCCCCAGCATTTT	CASQRRVNQPQHF
TRBV18	NA	NA	TRBJ2-3	TGTGCCAGCTCACCGACTGCCCGCACAGATACGCAGTATTTT	CASSPTARTDTQYF
TRBV27	NA	NA	TRBJ2-7	TGTGCCAGCAGTTTAAACAGATTGGATGGCCACGAGCAGTACTTC	CASSLNRLDGHEQYF
TRBV4-1	NA	TRBD2	TRBJ2-7	TGCGCCAGCAGCCCCGTGCGGGAGTACGCCTACGAGCAGTACTTC	CASSPVREYAYEQYF
TRBV20-1	once	NA	TRBJ2-3	TGCAGTGCTAGCCCCGTGGATACGCAGTATTTT	CSASPVDTQYF
TRBV29-1	NA	NA	TRBJ1-1	TGCAGCGTTGTCCCTAATAACGCTGAAGCTTTCTTT	CSVVPNNAEAFF
TRBV27	NA	TRBD1	TRBJ1-1	TGTGCCAGCAGCCACGACAGGGGCACTGAAGCTTTCTTT	CASSHDRGTEAFF
TRBV19	NA	TRBD2	TRBJ2-1	TGTGCCAGTAGCTCAGCGGGAGGGCGATCCTACAATGAGCAGTTCTTC	CASSSAGGRSYNEQFF
TRBV7-2	few	NA	TRBJ1-1	TGTGCCAGCAGCTTAAGAGGGGGGGGAACTGAAGCTTTCTTT	CASSLRGGGTEAFF
TRBV10-2	NA	TRBD1	TRBJ2-7	TGCGCCAGCAGTGACACAGGGGGGTCCAACGAGCAGTACTTC	CASSDTGGSNEQYF
TRBV30	NA	TRBD2	TRBJ2-7	TGTGCCTGGGCCCTAGCGGGGGGGATCTACGAGCAGTACTTC	CAWALAGGIYEQYF
TRBV11-3	once	NA	TRBJ2-1	TGTGCCAGCAGCTACTTAGATAATGAGCAGTTCTTC	CASSYLDNEQFF
TRBV5-1	NA	TRBD1	TRBJ1-3	TGCGCCAGCAGCTTGGCCACAGGGGTTGGAAACACCATATATTTT	CASSLATGVGNTIYF
TRBV6-1	NA	NA	TRBJ1-3	TGTGCCACCTGGGCCGTTTTGTCTGGAAACACCATATATTTT	CATWAVLSGNTIYF
TRBV11-3	NA	NA	TRBJ2-3	TGTGCCAGCAGCTTAGGTGCGGGACTTAGCACAGATACGCAGTATTTT	CASSLGAGLSTDTQYF
TRBV7-9	NA	TRBD2	TRBJ2-5	TGTGCCAGCAGTTCACCGGGACTAGCGGTCCAGGAGACCCAGTACTTC	CASSSPGLAVQETQYF
TRBV21-1	NA	NA	TRBJ1-5	TGTGCCAGCAGCGTCCGGGACAGGGTTTTTCAGCCCCAGCATTTT	CASSVRDRVFQPQHF
TRBV5-4	once	TRBD2	TRBJ2-1	TGTGCCAGCAGCGGAGCGGGAGGGCCGTACAATGAGCAGTTCTTC	CASSGAGGPYNEQFF
TRBV7-9	few	TRBD1	TRBJ2-1	TGTTCCAGCAGCCCGGGACAGGGGGCCCTCAATGAGCAGTTCTTC	CSSSPGQGALNEQFF
TRBV5-1	NA	TRBD1	TRBJ1-6	TGCGCCAGCAGCTTGGAGACAGGGAGTAATTCACCCCTCCACTTT	CASSLETGSNSPLHF
TRBV14	NA	NA	TRBJ1-6	TGTGCCAGCAGCCAAGTGGACAGAAGATCACCCCTCCACTTT	CASSQVDRRSPLHF
TRBV19	NA	NA	TRBJ1-1	TGTGCCAGTAGTATCTTCCGGGAAGGAATGAACACTGAAGCTTTCTTT	CASSIFREGMNTEAFF
TRBV6-1	NA	TRBD2	TRBJ2-7	TGTGCCAGCAGTGAATCCCGGACTAGCGGAGGCGAGCAGTACTTC	CASSESRTSGGEQYF
TRBV27	few	TRBD1	TRBJ2-7	TGTGCCAGCAAACCGGGACAGGGGGGTTCCTACGAGCAGTACTTC	CASKPGQGGSYEQYF
TRBV27	NA	TRBD1	TRBJ2-7	TGTGCCAGCACCCCGGGACAGGGACTCTACGAGCAGTACTTC	CASTPGQGLYEQYF
TRBV27	NA	TRBD1	TRBJ2-7	TGTGCCAGCAGTGCCGGGACAGGAACCTACGAGCAGTACTTC	CASSAGTGTYEQYF
TRBV7-9	NA	NA	TRBJ1-1	TGTGCCAGCAGCTTAGCCTGGGGGCAGCACACTGAAGCTTTCTTT	CASSLAWGQHTEAFF
TRBV5-1	NA	NA	TRBJ2-1	TGCGCCAGCAGTGAGAAGAGCTCCTACAATGAGCAGTTCTTC	CASSEKSSYNEQFF
TRBV11-3	NA	NA	TRBJ1-1	TGTGCCAGCAGCTTAGACCAGTGGGGCGGGAACACTGAAGCTTTCTTT	CASSLDQWGGNTEAFF
TRBV7-9	NA	NA	TRBJ1-4	TGTGCCAGCAGCTTAGTTGGGGGAGGTAATGAAAAACTGTTTTTT	CASSLVGGGNEKLFF
TRBV10-1	NA	TRBD2	TRBJ2-1	TGCGCCAGCAGCCGACTAGCTTTAGCGAATGAGCAGTTCTTC	CASSRLALANEQFF
TRBV7-9	NA	NA	TRBJ1-1	TGTGCCAGCAGCGAGACCACAGGGAATACTGAAGCTTTCTTT	CASSETTGNTEAFF
TRBV30	few	NA	TRBJ1-1	TGTGCCTGGAGTGTTCTGGACATCCTGGCTGAAGCTTTCTTT	CAWSVLDILAEAFF
TRBV6-5	NA	TRBD2	TRBJ2-7	TGTGCCAGCAGTTTGACTAGCGGGAGTAACTACGAGCAGTACTTC	CASSLTSGSNYEQYF
TRBV18	few	NA	TRBJ2-7	TGTGCCAGCTCACCACAGACTAGTATGGACGAGCAGTACTTC	CASSPQTSMDEQYF
TRBV5-4	NA	TRBD2	TRBJ2-3	TGTGCCAGCAGCTCACTAGCGGGGCAGGCAGATACGCAGTATTTT	CASSSLAGQADTQYF
TRBV30	NA	NA	TRBJ1-3	TGTGCCTGGAGTCCAAAAGGCAGGGCTGGAAACACCATATATTTT	CAWSPKGRAGNTIYF
TRBV28	NA	TRBD2	TRBJ2-2	TGTGCCAGCAGTGTACTAGCGGGAGAGGTCGGGGAGCTGTTTTTT	CASSVLAGEVGELFF
TRBV19	NA	TRBD1	TRBJ2-5	TGTGCCAGTAGCCTAGACAGGGGGCGGGGAGAGACCCAGTACTTC	CASSLDRGRGETQYF
TRBV30	NA	NA	TRBJ2-7	TGTGCCTGGAGTAGGCATCGGGACGAGCAGTACTTC	CAWSRHRDEQYF
TRBV11-2	few	TRBD1	TRBJ1-1	TGTGCCAGCAGCATGGGACAGGGATGGGGGACTGAAGCTTTCTTT	CASSMGQGWGTEAFF
TRBV4-2	NA	TRBD2	TRBJ2-1	TGTGCCAGCAGCCGGGGACTAGCGGCATGGAATGAGCAGTTCTTC	CASSRGLAAWNEQFF
TRBV5-1	NA	NA	TRBJ1-1	TGCGCCAGCAGCATCGGACAGTCTTCTTCTGAAGCTTTCTTT	CASSIGQSSSEAFF
TRBV28	few	NA	TRBJ1-5	TGTGCCAGCAGTTTATTGCAGGGTTCGGAGCCCCAGCATTTT	CASSLLQGSEPQHF
TRBV13	NA	NA	TRBJ2-1	TGTGCCACTCTGGACATTTCCTACAATGAGCAGTTCTTC	CATLDISYNEQFF
TRBV7-9	NA	NA	TRBJ2-1	TGTGCCAGCAGCCCGGGTGCGGGGCCGCCAGCAGTTGAGCAGTTCTTC	CASSPGAGPPAVEQFF